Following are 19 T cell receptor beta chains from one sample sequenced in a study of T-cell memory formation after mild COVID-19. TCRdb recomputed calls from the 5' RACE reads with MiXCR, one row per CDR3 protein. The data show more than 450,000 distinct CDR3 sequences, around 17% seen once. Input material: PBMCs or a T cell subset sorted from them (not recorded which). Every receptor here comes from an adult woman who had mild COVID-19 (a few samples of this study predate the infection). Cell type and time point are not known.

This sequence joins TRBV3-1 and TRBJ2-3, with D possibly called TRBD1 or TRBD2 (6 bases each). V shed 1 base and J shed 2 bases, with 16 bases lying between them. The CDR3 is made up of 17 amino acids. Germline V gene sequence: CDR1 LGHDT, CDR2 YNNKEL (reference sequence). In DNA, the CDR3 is TGTGCCAGCAGCCAAGGAACGGGGGCTTATTCCACAGATACGCAGTATTTT. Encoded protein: CASSQGTGAYSTDTQYF.

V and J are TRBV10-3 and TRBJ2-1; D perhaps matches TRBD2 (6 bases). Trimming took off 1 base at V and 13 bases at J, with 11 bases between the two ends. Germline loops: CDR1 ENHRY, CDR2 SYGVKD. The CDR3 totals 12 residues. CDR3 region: CAISEWRAGQFF. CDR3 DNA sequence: TGTGCCATCAGTGAGTGGAGGGCCGGTCAGTTCTTC.

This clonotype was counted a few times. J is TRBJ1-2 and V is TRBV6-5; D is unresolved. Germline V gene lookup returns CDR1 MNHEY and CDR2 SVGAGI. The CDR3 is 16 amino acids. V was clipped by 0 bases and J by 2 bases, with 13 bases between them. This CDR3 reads CASSYSRRNSNYGYTF. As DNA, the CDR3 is TGTGCCAGCAGTTACTCGCGACGGAACTCGAACTATGGCTACACCTTC.

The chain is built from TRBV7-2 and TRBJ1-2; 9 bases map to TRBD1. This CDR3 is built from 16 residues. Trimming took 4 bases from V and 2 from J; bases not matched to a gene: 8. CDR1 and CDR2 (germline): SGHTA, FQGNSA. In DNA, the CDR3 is TGTGCCAGCAGCTCCGGGACAGGGTTCGGAAACTATGGCTACACCTTC. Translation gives CASSSGTGFGNYGYTF. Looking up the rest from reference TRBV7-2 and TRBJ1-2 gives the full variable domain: GAGVSQSPSNKVTEKGKDVELRCDPISGHTALYWYRQSLGQGLEFLIYFQGNSAPDKSGLPSDRFSAERTGGSVSTLTIQRTQQEDSAVYLCASSSGTGFGNYGYTFGSGTRLTVV.

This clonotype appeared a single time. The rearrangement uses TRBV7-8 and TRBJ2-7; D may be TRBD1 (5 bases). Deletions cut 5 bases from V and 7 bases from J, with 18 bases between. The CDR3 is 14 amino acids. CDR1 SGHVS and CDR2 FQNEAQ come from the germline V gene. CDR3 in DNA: TGTGCCAGCAGCCCCTTAGGTGGGGCCGGGGAGCAGTACTTC. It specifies CASSPLGGAGEQYF.

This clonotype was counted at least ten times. The CDR3 here is CASSPGETQYF. Here the CDR3 DNA reads TGTGCCAGCTCACCGGGAGAGACCCAGTACTTC. This sequence joins TRBV18 and TRBJ2-5; D is ambiguous. V was clipped by 3 bases and J by 4 bases, with 3 bases between them. The germline V gene encodes CDR1 KGHSH and CDR2 LQKENI. This CDR3 comprises 11 residues.

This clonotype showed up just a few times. CDR3 protein: CAWSLGQGRIEAFF. The CDR3 DNA sequence: TGTGCCTGGAGTCTAGGACAGGGAAGAATTGAAGCTTTCTTT. This chain joins TRBV30 and TRBJ1-1; 8 bases match TRBD1. With V trimmed by 2 bases and J by 7 bases, 9 bases remained unmatched. Germline CDR1 and CDR2: GTSNPN and SVGIG (reference sequence). The CDR3 has 14 amino acids.

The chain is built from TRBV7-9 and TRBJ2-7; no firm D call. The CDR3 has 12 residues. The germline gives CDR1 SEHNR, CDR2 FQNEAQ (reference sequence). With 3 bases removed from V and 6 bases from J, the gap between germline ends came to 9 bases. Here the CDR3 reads CASSLDQREQYF. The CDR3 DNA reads TGTGCCAGCAGCTTGGACCAGCGCGAGCAGTACTTC.

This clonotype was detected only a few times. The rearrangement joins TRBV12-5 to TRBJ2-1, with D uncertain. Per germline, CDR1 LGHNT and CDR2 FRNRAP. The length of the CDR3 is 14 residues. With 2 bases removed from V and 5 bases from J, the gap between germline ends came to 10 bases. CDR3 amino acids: CASGLPPQDNEQFF. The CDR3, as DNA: TGTGCTAGTGGTTTGCCCCCCCAGGACAATGAGCAGTTCTTC. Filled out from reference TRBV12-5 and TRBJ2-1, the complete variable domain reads DARVTQTPRHKVTEMGQEVTMRCQPILGHNTVFWYRQTMMQGLELLAYFRNRAPLDDSGMPKDRFSAEMPDATLATLKIQPSEPRDSAVYFCASGLPPQDNEQFFGPGTRLTVL.

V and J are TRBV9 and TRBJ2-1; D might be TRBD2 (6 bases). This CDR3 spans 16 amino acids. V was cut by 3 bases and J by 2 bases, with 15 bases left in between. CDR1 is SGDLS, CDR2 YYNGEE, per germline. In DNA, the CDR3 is TGTGCCAGCAGCGCCCCCGGGGGTAGGGCCTACAATGAGCAGTTCTTC. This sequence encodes CASSAPGGRAYNEQFF. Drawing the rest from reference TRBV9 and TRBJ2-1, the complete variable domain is DSGVTQTPKHLITATGQRVTLRCSPRSGDLSVYWYQQSLDQGLQFLIQYYNGEERAKGNILERFSAQQFPDLHSELNLSSLELGDSALYFCASSAPGGRAYNEQFFGPGTRLTVL.

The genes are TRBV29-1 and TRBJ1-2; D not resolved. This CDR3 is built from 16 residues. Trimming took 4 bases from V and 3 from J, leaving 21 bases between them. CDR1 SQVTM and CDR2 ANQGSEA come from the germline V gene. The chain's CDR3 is CSVVSRPEDLDYGYTF. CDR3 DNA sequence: TGCAGCGTTGTTTCCAGGCCTGAGGATCTGGACTATGGCTACACCTTC. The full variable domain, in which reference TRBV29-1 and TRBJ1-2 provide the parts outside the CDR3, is SAVISQKPSRDICQRGTSLTIQCQVDSQVTMMFWYRQQPGQSLTLIATANQGSEATYESGFVIDKFPISRPNLTFSTLTVSNMSPEDSSIYLCSVVSRPEDLDYGYTFGSGTRLTVV.

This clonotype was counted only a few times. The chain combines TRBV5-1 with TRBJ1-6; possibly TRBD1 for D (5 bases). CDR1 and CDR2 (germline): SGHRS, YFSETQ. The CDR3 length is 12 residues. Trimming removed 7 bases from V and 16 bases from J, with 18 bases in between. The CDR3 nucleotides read TGCGCCAGCTCGGAACCCCAGGGTATACTCCACTTT. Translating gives CASSEPQGILHF.

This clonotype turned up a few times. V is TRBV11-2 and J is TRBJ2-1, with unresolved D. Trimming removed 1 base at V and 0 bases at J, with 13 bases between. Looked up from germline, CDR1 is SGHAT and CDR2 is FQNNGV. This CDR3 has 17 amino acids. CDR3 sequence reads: CASSLVMGRSSYNEQFF. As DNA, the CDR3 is TGTGCCAGCAGCTTAGTAATGGGCCGTAGCTCCTACAATGAGCAGTTCTTC.

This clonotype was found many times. CDR3 nucleotides: TGCAGTGCTGAAACAGCGGGGGGCTCCTACAATGAGCAGTTCTTC. Translation gives CSAETAGGSYNEQFF. The V gene is TRBV20-1, the J gene TRBJ2-1, with 9 bases lining up with TRBD2. V lost 5 bases and J lost 0; bases outside the gene matches: 5. Germline V gene data show CDR1 as DFQATT and CDR2 as SNEGSKA (reference sequence). This CDR3 has 15 amino acids.

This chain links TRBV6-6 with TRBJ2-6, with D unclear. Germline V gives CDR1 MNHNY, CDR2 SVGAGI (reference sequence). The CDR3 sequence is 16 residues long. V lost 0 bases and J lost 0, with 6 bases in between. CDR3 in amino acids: CASSYSADSGANVLTF. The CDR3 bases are TGTGCCAGCAGTTACTCGGCCGACTCTGGGGCCAACGTCCTGACTTTC.

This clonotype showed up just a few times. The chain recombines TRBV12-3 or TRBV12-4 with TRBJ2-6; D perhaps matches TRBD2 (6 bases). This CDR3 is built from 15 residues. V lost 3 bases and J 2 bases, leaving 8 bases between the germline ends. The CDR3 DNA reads TGTGCCAGCAGTTTTGGGGGGACTGGGGCCAACGTCCTGACTTTC. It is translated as CASSFGGTGANVLTF.

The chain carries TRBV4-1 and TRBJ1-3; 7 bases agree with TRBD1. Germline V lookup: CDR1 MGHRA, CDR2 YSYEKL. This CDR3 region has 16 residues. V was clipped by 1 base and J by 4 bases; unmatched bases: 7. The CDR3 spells CASSQVRTGAGNTIYF. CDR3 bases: TGCGCCAGCAGCCAAGTTCGAACAGGGGCAGGAAACACCATATATTTT.

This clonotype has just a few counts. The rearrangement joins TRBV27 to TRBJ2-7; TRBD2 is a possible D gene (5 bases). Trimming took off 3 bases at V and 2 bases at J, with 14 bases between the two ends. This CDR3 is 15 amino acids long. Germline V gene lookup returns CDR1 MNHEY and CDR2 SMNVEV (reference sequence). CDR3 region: CASSFLARRTYEQYF. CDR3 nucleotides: TGTGCCAGCAGTTTCCTAGCTCGACGGACCTACGAGCAGTACTTC.

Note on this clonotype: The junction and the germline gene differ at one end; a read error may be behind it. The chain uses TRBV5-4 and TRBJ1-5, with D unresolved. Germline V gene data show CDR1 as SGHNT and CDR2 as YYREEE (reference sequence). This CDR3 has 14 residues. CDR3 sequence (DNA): TGTGCCAGCAGCTTTATGGGAGGCAATCAGCCCAAGCATTTT. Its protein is CASSFMGGNQPKHF.